These 9 T cell receptor beta chains originate from one sample sequenced in a study of T cell changes during pregnancy in multiple sclerosis. The method was immunoSEQ multiplex PCR; TCRdb's version includes in-frame clones alone and lacks a portion of them. This table holds fewer than 85,000 clones, over 80% found once. The sequencing used peripheral blood, collected in the third trimester of pregnancy. All receptors derive from a female donor in good health, enrolled as a control in a pregnancy study.

V is TRBV6-1 and J is TRBJ1-1, with 8 bases fitting TRBD1. V lost 1 base and J lost 4; bases outside the gene matches: 5. Germline V gene sequence: CDR1 MNHNS, CDR2 SASEGT. The CDR3 consists of 15 residues. CDR3 sequence reads: CASSEGGQGGTEAFF. The CDR3, as DNA: TGTGCCAGCAGTGAAGGTGGACAGGGCGGCACTGAAGCTTTCTTT.

The V gene is TRBV6-1, the J gene TRBJ2-7, with TRBD1 matching 10 bases. V gave up 6 bases and J gave up 9 bases; unmatched junction bases: 8. CDR1 is MNHNS, CDR2 SASEGT, per germline. The CDR3 is 13 residues long. CDR3 amino acids: CASRATGGGGQYF. The CDR3 coding sequence is TGTGCCAGCAGGGCGACAGGGGGCGGTGGGCAGTACTTC.

This rearrangement joins TRBV18 to TRBJ2-1; possible D gene TRBD2, 6 bases. Germline V CDR1 and CDR2: KGHSH, LQKENI. V lost 3 bases to trimming and J lost 3 bases, with 18 bases between them. This CDR3 region has 17 residues. CDR3: CASSPPIDAGIYNEQFF. The CDR3, as DNA: TGTGCCAGCTCACCGCCAATCGATGCGGGGATCTACAATGAGCAGTTCTTC.

This clone was found a few times. The CDR3 protein is CASRGQANQPQHF. CDR3 DNA: TGTGCCAGCAGGGGACAGGCCAATCAGCCCCAGCATTTT. V gene TRBV27 combines with J gene TRBJ1-5, with 8 positions matching TRBD1. In germline, CDR1 is MNHEY, CDR2 SMNVEV (reference sequence). V gave up 6 bases and J gave up 3 bases; unmatched junction bases: 1. The CDR3 extends over 13 amino acids.

This chain joins TRBV27 and TRBJ1-2; no clear D gene. Germline V gene sequence: CDR1 MNHEY, CDR2 SMNVEV (reference sequence). The CDR3 runs to 15 residues. V was pared by 2 bases and J by 4 bases, with 14 bases between. CDR3 region: CASSLGGGPIYGYTF. The CDR3, as DNA: TGTGCCAGCAGTTTAGGTGGAGGGCCGATCTATGGCTACACCTTC.

The chain combines TRBV19 with TRBJ2-3; 12 bases fit TRBD2. The CDR3 covers 15 residues. Trimming at V came to 9 bases and at J to 2 bases, leaving 6 bases not matched to a gene. Germline CDR1 reads LNHDA; CDR2 reads SQIVND (reference sequence). CDR3: CASVWTSGTTDTQYF. The CDR3 bases are TGTGCCAGCGTATGGACTAGCGGGACCACAGATACGCAGTATTTT.

This chain uses TRBV9 with TRBJ2-3; tentative D call: TRBD2 (7 bases). CDR3 size: 13 residues. Germline CDR1 is SGDLS and CDR2 is YYNGEE. Trimming took 4 bases from V and 5 from J, leaving 11 bases between them. CDR3 nucleotides: TGTGCCAGCAGCAGGGGAGGGGGAGATACGCAGTATTTT. It encodes CASSRGGGDTQYF.

A single count supports this clone. The genes are TRBV30 and TRBJ2-7; 7 bases are a match to TRBD2. The CDR3 totals 13 residues. CDR1 is GTSNPN and CDR2 is SVGIG in the germline V gene (reference sequence). Trimming took 0 bases from V and 7 from J; bases not matched to a gene: 6. CDR3 sequence reads: CAWSVTQGGEQYF. CDR3 nucleotide sequence: TGTGCCTGGAGTGTAACGCAGGGAGGGGAGCAGTACTTC.

The chain links TRBV27 to TRBJ2-7, with D perhaps matching TRBD1 (6 bases). CDR1 MNHEY and CDR2 SMNVEV come from the germline V gene (reference sequence). Trimming removed 4 bases from V and 2 bases from J, with 15 bases in between. The CDR3 is 15 amino acids. CDR3 sequence reads: CASSSLFQGTYEQYF. The CDR3 bases are TGTGCCAGCAGTTCCCTCTTCCAGGGGACCTACGAGCAGTACTTC.